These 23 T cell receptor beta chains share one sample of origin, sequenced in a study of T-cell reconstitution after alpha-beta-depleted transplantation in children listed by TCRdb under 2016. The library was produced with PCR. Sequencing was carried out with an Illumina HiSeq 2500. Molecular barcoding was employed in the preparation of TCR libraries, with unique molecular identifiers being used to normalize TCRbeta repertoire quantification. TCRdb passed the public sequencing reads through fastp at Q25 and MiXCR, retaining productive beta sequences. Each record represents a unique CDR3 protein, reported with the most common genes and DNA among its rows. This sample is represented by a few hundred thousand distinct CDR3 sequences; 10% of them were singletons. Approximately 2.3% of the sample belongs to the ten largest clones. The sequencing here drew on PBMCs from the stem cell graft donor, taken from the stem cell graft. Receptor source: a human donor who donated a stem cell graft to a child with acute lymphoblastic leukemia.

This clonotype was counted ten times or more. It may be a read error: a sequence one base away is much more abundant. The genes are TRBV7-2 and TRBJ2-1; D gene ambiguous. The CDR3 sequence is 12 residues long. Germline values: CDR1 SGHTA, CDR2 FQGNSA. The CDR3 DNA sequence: TGTGCCAGCAGCTTAGGGTACAGTGAGCAGTTCTTC. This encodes CASSLGYSEQFF.

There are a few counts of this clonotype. The CDR3, as DNA: TGTGCCAGCAGCCAGACTAGCTCTGGAAACACCATATATTTT. Protein sequence: CASSQTSSGNTIYF. V is TRBV7-6 and J is TRBJ1-3; D not certain. Germline-derived CDR1 and CDR2 are SGHVS and FNYEAQ. Trimming removed 5 bases from V and 0 bases from J, with 8 bases in between. The CDR3 sequence is 14 residues long.

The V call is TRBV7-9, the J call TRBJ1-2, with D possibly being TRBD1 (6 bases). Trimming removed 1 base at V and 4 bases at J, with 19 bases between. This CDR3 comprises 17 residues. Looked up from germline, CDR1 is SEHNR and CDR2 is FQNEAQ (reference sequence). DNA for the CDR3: TGTGCCAGCAGCTTAGTGCCAGGGGCCTCGGGGCTCTATGGCTACACCTTC. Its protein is CASSLVPGASGLYGYTF.

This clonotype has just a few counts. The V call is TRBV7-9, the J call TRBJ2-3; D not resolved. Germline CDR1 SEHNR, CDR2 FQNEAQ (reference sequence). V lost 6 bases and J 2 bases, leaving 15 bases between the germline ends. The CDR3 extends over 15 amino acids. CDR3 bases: TGTGCCAGCAGGCCTAGGACCGTCTTCACAGATACGCAGTATTTT. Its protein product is CASRPRTVFTDTQYF.

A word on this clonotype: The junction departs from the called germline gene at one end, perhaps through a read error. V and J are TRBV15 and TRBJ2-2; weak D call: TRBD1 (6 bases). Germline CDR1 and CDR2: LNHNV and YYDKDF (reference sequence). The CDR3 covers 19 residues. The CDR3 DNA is TGTGCCACCAGCAGAGATCTAGAACAGGGCCCTACGAAGACCGGGGAGCTGTTTTTT. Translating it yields CATSRDLEQGPTKTGELFF.

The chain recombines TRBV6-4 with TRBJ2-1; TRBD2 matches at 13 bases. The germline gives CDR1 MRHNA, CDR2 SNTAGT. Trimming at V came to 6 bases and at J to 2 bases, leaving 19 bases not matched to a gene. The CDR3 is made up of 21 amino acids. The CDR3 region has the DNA TGTGCCAGCAGCGACAAGAGGACTAGCGGGAGATCTTCTTGGGCCTACAATGAGCAGTTCTTC. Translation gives CASSDKRTSGRSSWAYNEQFF.

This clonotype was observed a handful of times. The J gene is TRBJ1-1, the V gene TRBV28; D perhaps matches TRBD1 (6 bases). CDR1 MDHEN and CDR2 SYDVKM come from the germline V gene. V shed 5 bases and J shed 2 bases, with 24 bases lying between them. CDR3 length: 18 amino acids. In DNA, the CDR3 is TGTGCCAGCAGTCCCGGGAAGGGGGAAGGAAAGGGAAACACTGAAGCTTTCTTT. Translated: CASSPGKGEGKGNTEAFF.

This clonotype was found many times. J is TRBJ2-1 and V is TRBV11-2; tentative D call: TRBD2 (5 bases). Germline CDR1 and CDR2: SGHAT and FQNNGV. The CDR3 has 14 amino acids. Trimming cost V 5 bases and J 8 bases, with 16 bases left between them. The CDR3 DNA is TGTGCCAGCAGCCCCCGGGGAGCTACTGATGAGCAGTTCTTC. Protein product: CASSPRGATDEQFF.

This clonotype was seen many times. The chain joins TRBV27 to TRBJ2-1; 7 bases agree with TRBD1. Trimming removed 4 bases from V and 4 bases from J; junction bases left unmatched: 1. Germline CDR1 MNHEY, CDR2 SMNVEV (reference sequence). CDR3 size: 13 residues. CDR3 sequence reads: CASSWGQYNEQFF. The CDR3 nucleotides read TGTGCCAGCAGTTGGGGACAGTACAATGAGCAGTTCTTC.

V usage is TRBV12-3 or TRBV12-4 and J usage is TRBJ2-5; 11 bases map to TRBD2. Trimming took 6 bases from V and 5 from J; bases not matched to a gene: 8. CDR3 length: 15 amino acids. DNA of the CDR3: TGTGCCAGCAGGGATACTAGCGGGAGTCGTGAGACCCAGTACTTC. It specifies CASRDTSGSRETQYF.

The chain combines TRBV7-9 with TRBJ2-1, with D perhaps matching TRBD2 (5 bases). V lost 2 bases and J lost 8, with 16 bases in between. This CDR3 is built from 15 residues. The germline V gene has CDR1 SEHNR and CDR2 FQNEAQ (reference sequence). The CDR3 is CASSLRRLAGDEQFF. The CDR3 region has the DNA TGTGCCAGCAGCTTAAGGAGACTGGCCGGGGATGAGCAGTTCTTC.

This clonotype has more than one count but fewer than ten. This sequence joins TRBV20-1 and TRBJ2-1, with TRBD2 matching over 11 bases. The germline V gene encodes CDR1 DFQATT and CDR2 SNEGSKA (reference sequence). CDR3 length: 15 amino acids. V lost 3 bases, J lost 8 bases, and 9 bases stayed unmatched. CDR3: CSASLSELAGDEQFF. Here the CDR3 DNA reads TGCAGTGCTAGCCTTTCCGAACTAGCGGGGGATGAGCAGTTCTTC.

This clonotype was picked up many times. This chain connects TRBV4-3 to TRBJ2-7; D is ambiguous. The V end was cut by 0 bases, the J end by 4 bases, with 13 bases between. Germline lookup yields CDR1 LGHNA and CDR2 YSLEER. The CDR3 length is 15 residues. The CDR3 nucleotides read TGCGCCAGCAGCCAAGATAGGGCAGATCGGTACGAGCAGTACTTC. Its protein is CASSQDRADRYEQYF.

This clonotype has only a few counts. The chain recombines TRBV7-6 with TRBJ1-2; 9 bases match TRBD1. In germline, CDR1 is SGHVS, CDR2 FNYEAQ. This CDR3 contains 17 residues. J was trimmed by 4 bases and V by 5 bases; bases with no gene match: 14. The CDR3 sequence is CASSPLGQGPKSYGYTF. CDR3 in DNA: TGTGCCAGCAGCCCACTGGGACAGGGCCCGAAGTCCTATGGCTACACCTTC.

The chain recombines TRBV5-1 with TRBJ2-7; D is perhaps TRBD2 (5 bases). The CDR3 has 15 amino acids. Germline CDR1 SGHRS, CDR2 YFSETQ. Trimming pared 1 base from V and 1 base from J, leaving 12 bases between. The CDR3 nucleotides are TGCGCCAGCAGCTTGATGGGAGAGAGGTCCTACGAGCAGTACTTC. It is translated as CASSLMGERSYEQYF.

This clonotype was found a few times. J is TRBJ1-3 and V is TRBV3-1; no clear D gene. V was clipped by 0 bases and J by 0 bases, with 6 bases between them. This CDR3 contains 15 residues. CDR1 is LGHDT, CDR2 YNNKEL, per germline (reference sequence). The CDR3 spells CASSQDLRSGNTIYF. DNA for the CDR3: TGTGCCAGCAGCCAAGATTTACGCTCTGGAAACACCATATATTTT.

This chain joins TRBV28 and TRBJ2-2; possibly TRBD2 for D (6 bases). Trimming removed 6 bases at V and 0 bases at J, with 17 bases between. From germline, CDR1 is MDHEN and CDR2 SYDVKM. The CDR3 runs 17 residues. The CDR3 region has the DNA TGTGCCAGCAGCCCACAGGAACGGGAGCCGAACACCGGGGAGCTGTTTTTT. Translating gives CASSPQEREPNTGELFF.

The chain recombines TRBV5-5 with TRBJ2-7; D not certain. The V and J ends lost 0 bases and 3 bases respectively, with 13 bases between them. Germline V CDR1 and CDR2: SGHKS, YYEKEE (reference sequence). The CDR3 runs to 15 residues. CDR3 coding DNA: TGTGCCAGCAGCTTGGTCGGCGACACCGTCTACGAGCAGTACTTC. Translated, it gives CASSLVGDTVYEQYF.

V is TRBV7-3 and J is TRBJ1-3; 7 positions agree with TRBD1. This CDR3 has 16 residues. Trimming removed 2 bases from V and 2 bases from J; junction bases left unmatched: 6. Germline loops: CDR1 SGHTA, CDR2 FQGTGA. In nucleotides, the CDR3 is TGTGCCAGCAGCTTACGACCCCAGGGGGCTGGAAACACCATATATTTT. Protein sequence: CASSLRPQGAGNTIYF. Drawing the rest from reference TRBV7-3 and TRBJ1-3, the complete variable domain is GAGVSQTPSNKVTEKGKYVELRCDPISGHTALYWYRQSLGQGPEFLIYFQGTGAADDSGLPNDRFFAVRPEGSVSTLKIQRTERGDSAVYLCASSLRPQGAGNTIYFGEGSWLTVV.

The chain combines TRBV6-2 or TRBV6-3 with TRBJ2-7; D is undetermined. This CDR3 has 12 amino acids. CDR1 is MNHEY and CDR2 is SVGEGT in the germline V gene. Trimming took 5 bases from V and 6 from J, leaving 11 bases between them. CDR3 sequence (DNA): TGTGCCAGCAGTACCACCTCGGGCGAGCAGTACTTC. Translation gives CASSTTSGEQYF.

CDR3 nucleotide sequence: TGTGCCAGCAGCTTAATACGGAGACGCACAGATACGCAGTATTTT. Its translation is CASSLIRRRTDTQYF. The gene calls are TRBV7-9 and TRBJ2-3; no firm D call. CDR1 and CDR2 (germline): SEHNR, FQNEAQ (reference sequence). Trimming removed 2 bases at V and 1 base at J, with 10 bases between. The CDR3 sequence is 15 residues long.

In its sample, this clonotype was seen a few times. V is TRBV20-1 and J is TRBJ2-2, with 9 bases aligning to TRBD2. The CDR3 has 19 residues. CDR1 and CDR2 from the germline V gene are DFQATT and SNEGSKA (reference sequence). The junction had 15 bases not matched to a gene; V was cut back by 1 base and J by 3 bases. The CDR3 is CSARVRLAGVVRHTGELFF. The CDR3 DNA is TGCAGTGCTAGAGTAAGGTTAGCGGGAGTAGTTCGACACACCGGGGAGCTGTTTTTT.

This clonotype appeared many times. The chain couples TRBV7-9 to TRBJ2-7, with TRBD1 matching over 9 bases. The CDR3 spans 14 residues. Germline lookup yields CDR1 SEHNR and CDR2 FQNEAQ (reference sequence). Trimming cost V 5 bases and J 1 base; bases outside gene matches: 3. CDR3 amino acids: CASSMGQGSYEQYF. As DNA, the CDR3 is TGTGCCAGCAGCATGGGACAGGGATCCTACGAGCAGTACTTC.